A selection of T cell receptor beta chains follows, all from one sample in a study of immune evolution from preneoplasia to lung adenocarcinoma. Repertoires were generated with immunoSEQ multiplex PCR, while TCRdb's copy carries only in-frame clones and drops some. The table has 15,000 to 20,000 clones, less than 90% seen once. The sequencing input was FFPE invasive lung adenocarcinoma tissue. These receptors came from a person between 65 and 80 years old with invasive lung adenocarcinoma. Both conserved end residues are part of each CDR3. D genes are given only for firm matches. Clone size is shown for a subset of rows, as once, few, many or a class of expanded clone.

j_gene	d_gene	abundance	v_gene	CDR3nt	CDR3aa
TRBJ1-2	NA	NA	TRBV5-1	TGCGCCAGCAGCCTACAGGGTGCTAACTATGGCTACACCTTC	CASSLQGANYGYTF
TRBJ2-3	TRBD2	few	TRBV11-2	TGTGCCAGCAGCTTGGGGGGGACTAGCACAGATACGCAGTATTTT	CASSLGGTSTDTQYF
TRBJ2-3	TRBD1	NA	TRBV5-1	TGCGCCAGCAGCTTGGTAGGGGGCAGGGATACGCAGTATTTT	CASSLVGGRDTQYF
TRBJ1-1	NA	NA	TRBV28	TGTGCCAGCAGTTTTTCGAACACTGAAGCTTTCTTT	CASSFSNTEAFF
TRBJ1-2	NA	NA	TRBV19	TGTGCCAGTAGCCTAACAGGACCGGGTAACTATGGCTACACCTTC	CASSLTGPGNYGYTF
TRBJ2-5	TRBD1	NA	TRBV2	TGTGCCAGCAGCGAGACAGGGGTTCGGCAAGAGACCCAGTACTTC	CASSETGVRQETQYF
TRBJ2-3	TRBD2	NA	TRBV7-9	TGTGCCAGCAGCCCAGGACTAGCGGGAGCAGATACGCAGTATTTT	CASSPGLAGADTQYF
TRBJ1-1	NA	NA	TRBV28	TGTGCCAGCAGTTTAACAGGGAACACTGAAGCTTTCTTT	CASSLTGNTEAFF
TRBJ1-4	NA	NA	TRBV11-3	TGTGCCACTCAAGCGGGCAGAGGCCTAAAACTGTTTTTT	CATQAGRGLKLFF
TRBJ2-5	NA	once	TRBV7-2	TGTGCCAGCAGCTTAGTAAGGGGTCGAGAGACCCAGTACTTC	CASSLVRGRETQYF
TRBJ1-5	TRBD1	NA	TRBV6-7	TGTGCCAGCAGTTACTCGACAGGGGACCAGCCCCAGCATTTT	CASSYSTGDQPQHF
TRBJ2-7	TRBD1	NA	TRBV10-1	TGCGCCAGCAGTATGGACAGGGGCGGGGAGCAGTACTTC	CASSMDRGGEQYF
TRBJ1-3	TRBD1	NA	TRBV28	TGTGCCAGCAGCGATTCGGGACAGGGGAAGGGAAACACCATATATTTT	CASSDSGQGKGNTIYF
TRBJ2-3	NA	NA	TRBV30	TGTGCCTGGAGTTCTAGGGGTCCAGATACGCAGTATTTT	CAWSSRGPDTQYF
TRBJ2-3	TRBD2	NA	TRBV7-9	TGTGCCAGCCAAGCGGGGAGCACAGATACGCAGTATTTT	CASQAGSTDTQYF
TRBJ2-5	NA	NA	TRBV6-4	TGTGCCAGCAGTCTCCGGGCTACGGAGACCCAGTACTTC	CASSLRATETQYF
TRBJ2-2	NA	NA	TRBV13	TGTGCCAGCAGCTTAGTTCGCCTCAACACCGGGGAGCTGTTTTTT	CASSLVRLNTGELFF
TRBJ2-6	NA	NA	TRBV30	TGTGCCGGGACCCGGGGCTCTGGGGCCAACGTCCTGACTTTC	CAGTRGSGANVLTF
TRBJ1-2	NA	NA	TRBV7-9	TGTGCCAGCAGCCCCCTCGAGGGAACCTATGGCTACACCTTC	CASSPLEGTYGYTF
TRBJ1-2	NA	NA	TRBV28	TGTGCCAGCAGTCTCAGCCACCACGAAAAGGCTCTCACTATTGGCTACACCTTC	CASSLSHHEKALTIGYTF
TRBJ2-1	NA	NA	TRBV6-5	TGTGCCAGCAGTTACGGGTTAGCCACTGAGCAGTTCTTC	CASSYGLATEQFF
TRBJ2-1	TRBD1	NA	TRBV6-5	TGTGCCAGCAGGCAAGACAGGGAAGGGTACAATGAGCAGTTCTTC	CASRQDREGYNEQFF
TRBJ1-1	TRBD1	NA	TRBV6-5	TGTGCCAGCAGTTATTCCGGGACAGGGGGCACTGAAGCTTTCTTT	CASSYSGTGGTEAFF
TRBJ2-5	TRBD2	NA	TRBV7-8	TGTGCCAGCAGCTTATTAGGCCTAGCGGGGGTACTGGAGACCCAGTACTTC	CASSLLGLAGVLETQYF
TRBJ2-7	NA	few	TRBV9	TGTGCCAGCAGCCCCCTAATGGACAGTGTCTACGAGCAGTACTTC	CASSPLMDSVYEQYF
TRBJ2-1	NA	once	TRBV4-1	TGCGCCAGCAGCCAAGATCGATGGGGTTATGGGGAGCAGTTCTTC	CASSQDRWGYGEQFF
TRBJ1-2	NA	NA	TRBV13	TGTGCCAGCAGCGCCCAGGGACACCCTAACTATGGCTACACCTTC	CASSAQGHPNYGYTF
TRBJ2-1	NA	once	TRBV27	TGTGCCAGCAGCAGACCGACAGGATTTGGTTCCTACAATGAGCAGTTCTTC	CASSRPTGFGSYNEQFF
TRBJ2-7	TRBD2	NA	TRBV7-8	TGTGCCAGCAGCTTAGAACCTTTGACTAGCGGCGAGCAGTACTTC	CASSLEPLTSGEQYF
TRBJ2-3	NA	NA	TRBV6-1	TGTGCCAGCAGTTCCAGTTATTCCACAGATACGCAGTATTTT	CASSSSYSTDTQYF
TRBJ2-5	NA	NA	TRBV6-1	TGTGCCAGCAGTGAAGCAACTTTAAAAGAGACCCAGTACTTC	CASSEATLKETQYF
TRBJ2-7	NA	NA	TRBV6-5	TGTGCCAGCAGTGGGGGGCCCTACGAGCAGTACTTC	CASSGGPYEQYF
TRBJ2-2	NA	NA	TRBV10-3	TGTGCCATCGGTGAGTCGAGGGCTGGGGAGCTGTTTTTT	CAIGESRAGELFF
TRBJ2-3	NA	NA	TRBV6-1	TGTGCCAGCAGTGTTCGACCACCTAGCACAGATACGCAGTATTTT	CASSVRPPSTDTQYF
TRBJ2-4	NA	NA	TRBV5-8	TGTGCCAGCAGCTTGAAGGGGTGGATAGCCAAAAACATTCAGTACTTC	CASSLKGWIAKNIQYF
TRBJ2-2	TRBD2	NA	TRBV11-2	TGTGCCAGCAGCCGCGGGACTAGCGGGAGTGCCGGGGAGCTGTTTTTT	CASSRGTSGSAGELFF
TRBJ1-4	NA	NA	TRBV30	TGTGCCTGGAGTCTAGTCGGAGGTAATGAAAAACTGTTTTTT	CAWSLVGGNEKLFF
TRBJ1-1	TRBD1	NA	TRBV5-1	TGCGCCAGCAGCACCGGACAGGGGAACACTGAAGCTTTCTTT	CASSTGQGNTEAFF
TRBJ1-2	NA	NA	TRBV19	TGTGCCAGTATTCCGGGGTCAAACTATGGCTACACCTTC	CASIPGSNYGYTF
TRBJ2-5	NA	NA	TRBV2	TGTGCCAGCAGTGAAGACGGCCCTGGAGGGTACTTC	CASSEDGPGGYF